Below, 20 T cell receptor beta chains from the same sample are listed, as sequenced in a study of blood T cell repertoires in COVID-19 (dated by TCRdb to about 2020). Receptor libraries were prepared by the immunoSEQ multiplex PCR assay. TCRdb re-hosts the immuneACCESS table, in-frame sequences only. Its copies lack some clones; in the studies checked, an unresolved V gene accounts for under half of them, and the cause for the rest is not known. Across this sample there are 280,000 or so clones, with approximately 86% seen only once. Over 2% of the sample is held by the ten biggest clonotypes. The specimen was peripheral blood. The receptors stem from a woman between 25 and 40 years old who had recovered from COVID-19.

This clone was counted a single time. At the DNA level, this CDR3 is encoded by other sequences in the same sample as well. This chain connects TRBV28 to TRBJ2-2; TRBD1 might be the D (5 bases). CDR3 size: 14 residues. V was clipped by 2 bases and J by 5 bases, with 9 bases between them. Per the germline V gene, CDR1 is MDHEN and CDR2 is SYDVKM. The CDR3 sequence is CASSLQGGTGELFF. The CDR3 nucleotides are TGTGCCAGCAGTTTACAGGGTGGGACCGGGGAGCTGTTTTTT. The complete variable domain, with remaining parts taken from reference TRBV28 and TRBJ2-2, reads DVKVTQSSRYLVKRTGEKVFLECVQDMDHENMFWYRQDPGLGLRLIYFSYDVKMKEKGDIPEGYSVSREKKERFSLILESASTNQTSMYLCASSLQGGTGELFFGEGSRLTVL.

Here the CDR3 reads CASSLAGPTEAFF. For the CDR3, the DNA is TGTGCCAGCAGTTTAGCGGGCCCGACTGAAGCTTTCTTT. This sequence joins TRBV12-3 or TRBV12-4 and TRBJ1-1; D is undetermined. CDR3 length equals 13 residues. Trimming shortened V by 0 bases and J by 5 bases, and 7 bases separated the two germline ends.

This clone occurred once. The chain carries TRBV29-1 and TRBJ1-1; 7 nucleotides match TRBD1. The CDR3 contains 14 residues. CDR1 is SQVTM and CDR2 is ANQGSEA in the germline V gene. V was pared by 4 bases and J by 4 bases, with 9 bases of the junction left unmatched. The CDR3 is CSVAWDSRFTEAFF. CDR3 bases: TGCAGCGTTGCTTGGGACAGCCGTTTCACTGAAGCTTTCTTT.

The chain couples TRBV2 to TRBJ2-3; D is possibly TRBD2 (6 bases). V was shortened by 7 bases and J by 6 bases, with 14 bases between the two germline ends. Germline CDR1 SNHLY, CDR2 FYNNEI. The length of the CDR3 is 13 residues. CDR3 DNA sequence: TGTGCCAGCATGGGCGGGATGGGGGATACGCAGTATTTT. This gives the protein CASMGGMGDTQYF.

The V call is TRBV19, the J call TRBJ2-2, with 7 bases fitting TRBD1. The CDR3 runs 14 residues. Germline V gene sequence: CDR1 LNHDA, CDR2 SQIVND (reference sequence). J lost 6 bases, V lost 8 bases, and 9 bases had no gene match. CDR3: CASATGSLAGELFF. The CDR3 DNA reads TGTGCCAGTGCGACAGGGTCCCTGGCCGGGGAGCTGTTTTTT.

The V gene is TRBV9, the J gene TRBJ1-2; D might be TRBD1 (6 bases). This CDR3 is 15 amino acids long. Germline loops: CDR1 SGDLS, CDR2 YYNGEE. The ends were cut back, 0 bases at V and 4 bases at J, with 13 bases in the middle. As DNA, the CDR3 is TGTGCCAGCAGCGTAGCTTCCAGGGGCGGCTATGGCTACACCTTC. Translation gives CASSVASRGGYGYTF.

The chain combines TRBV30 with TRBJ2-1, with D possibly being TRBD2 (6 bases). V was clipped by 4 bases and J by 4 bases, with 17 bases between them. The CDR3 has 15 amino acids. The germline gives CDR1 GTSNPN, CDR2 SVGIG (reference sequence). The CDR3 here is CAWTYGVAEYNEQFF. The CDR3 DNA is TGTGCCTGGACTTATGGGGTAGCGGAGTACAATGAGCAGTTCTTC.

V usage is TRBV27 and J usage is TRBJ2-3, with D possibly TRBD2 on 5 matching bases. V lost 6 bases, J lost 6 bases, and 10 bases lay in between. Germline V lookup: CDR1 MNHEY, CDR2 SMNVEV (reference sequence). CDR3 length: 12 amino acids. CDR3 sequence (DNA): TGTGCCAGCAGCCGTATAGCGGATACGCAGTATTTT. The encoded protein is CASSRIADTQYF.

J is TRBJ2-7 and V is TRBV6-6; possibly TRBD2 for D (7 bases). Germline V gives CDR1 MNHNY, CDR2 SVGAGI (reference sequence). There are 14 residues in the CDR3. V dropped 3 bases and J dropped 3 bases, with 12 bases sitting between them. In DNA form, the CDR3 reads TGTGCCAGCAGTTATAAGGGGGGGAACTACGAGCAGTACTTC. It specifies CASSYKGGNYEQYF.

The chain employs TRBV10-2 and TRBJ2-7; 8 nucleotides align to TRBD2. This CDR3 is 14 amino acids long. Trimming at V came to 5 bases and at J to 2 bases, leaving 5 bases not matched to a gene. The germline gives CDR1 WSHSY, CDR2 SAAADI. As DNA, the CDR3 is TGCGCCAGCAGTTCGGGAGGGTTTCCCTACGAGCAGTACTTC. It encodes CASSSGGFPYEQYF.

The gene calls are TRBV5-1 and TRBJ1-1; tentative D call: TRBD1 (6 bases). V was pared by 8 bases and J by 8 bases, with 16 bases between. The length of the CDR3 is 12 residues. Germline V gene lookup returns CDR1 SGHRS and CDR2 YFSETQ. The CDR3: CASYPGQGEAFF. CDR3 coding DNA: TGCGCCAGTTATCCGGGACAAGGAGAAGCTTTCTTT.

Of note for this clone: Other DNA sequences in the sample encode the same CDR3. This sequence joins TRBV5-1 and TRBJ2-4; 8 bases are shared with TRBD2. CDR1 SGHRS and CDR2 YFSETQ come from the germline V gene. The ends lost 0 bases at V and 5 bases at J; junction bases unmatched: 4. The CDR3 is made up of 15 amino acids. The CDR3 is CASSLDGTRENIQYF. CDR3 DNA sequence: TGCGCCAGCAGCTTGGATGGGACTAGAGAAAACATTCAGTACTTC.

The V call is TRBV5-1, the J call TRBJ1-5, with a tentative D call TRBD1 (5 bases). The CDR3 consists of 14 residues. The ends were cut back, 1 base at V and 5 bases at J, with 10 bases in the middle. CDR1 is SGHRS, CDR2 YFSETQ, per germline. This CDR3 reads CASSLSGSDQPQHF. The CDR3 bases are TGCGCCAGCAGCTTGTCAGGGTCGGATCAGCCCCAGCATTTT.

The gene calls are TRBV5-1 and TRBJ2-5; possibly TRBD2 for D (6 bases). In germline, CDR1 is SGHRS, CDR2 YFSETQ. Between the trimmed V and J ends, which lost 0 bases and 5 bases, there was a span of 14 bases. This CDR3 has 15 amino acids. The CDR3 here is CASSLGGTLWETQYF. CDR3 DNA sequence: TGCGCCAGCAGCTTGGGGGGGACTCTGTGGGAGACCCAGTACTTC.

The chain is built from TRBV6-5 and TRBJ2-7; 7 bases agree with TRBD2. Germline-derived CDR1 and CDR2 are MNHEY and SVGAGI. V shed 8 bases, J shed 1 base, and the junction held 5 bases outside the gene matches. The CDR3 sequence is 13 residues long. CDR3 in DNA: TGTGCCAGCCGCCCGCGGGGGTCCTACGAGCAGTACTTC. Amino acid sequence: CASRPRGSYEQYF.

The J gene is TRBJ1-5, the V gene TRBV24-1; D is undetermined. Deletions cut 0 bases from V and 4 bases from J, with 6 bases between. Germline CDR1 is KGHDR and CDR2 is SFDVKD. This CDR3 contains 14 residues. This chain's CDR3 is CATSDLQVNQPQHF. The CDR3 bases are TGTGCCACCAGTGATTTGCAGGTTAATCAGCCCCAGCATTTT.

CDR3 sequence: CASSPADSYGYTF. The CDR3 DNA reads TGTGCCAGCAGTCCCGCAGACAGCTATGGCTACACCTTC. The rearrangement joins TRBV6-2 or TRBV6-3 to TRBJ1-2; perhaps TRBD1 as D (5 bases). Per the germline V gene, CDR1 is MNHEY and CDR2 is SVGEGT. This CDR3 comprises 13 residues. Trimming stripped 5 bases from V and 4 bases from J, with 11 bases between.

The V gene is TRBV5-1, the J gene TRBJ2-4, with D maybe TRBD1 (6 bases). The CDR3 loop spans 15 amino acids. With 1 base removed from V and 3 bases from J, the gap between germline ends came to 11 bases. Germline loops: CDR1 SGHRS, CDR2 YFSETQ. The CDR3 is CASSLSSGDKNIQYF. Written as DNA, the CDR3 is TGCGCCAGCAGCTTGAGTTCAGGGGACAAAAACATTCAGTACTTC.

J is TRBJ2-1 and V is TRBV7-9; TRBD2 might be the D (5 bases). V was cut by 1 base and J by 0 bases, with 19 bases left in between. Germline V CDR1 and CDR2: SEHNR, FQNEAQ (reference sequence). CDR3 length equals 19 residues. The CDR3 is CASSLVWRTSKFSYNEQFF. The DNA for the CDR3 is TGTGCCAGCAGCTTAGTTTGGAGGACTTCTAAGTTCTCCTACAATGAGCAGTTCTTC.

The gene calls are TRBV18 and TRBJ2-5; possible D gene TRBD2, 5 bases. This CDR3 has 12 amino acids. The germline gives CDR1 KGHSH, CDR2 LQKENI. The V end lost 6 bases, the J end lost 3 bases, and 8 bases lay between the germline ends. The CDR3 sequence is CASSDSKETQYF. The CDR3 DNA sequence: TGTGCCAGCTCGGACTCTAAAGAGACCCAGTACTTC.